These 20 T cell receptor beta chains were sequenced from one sample in a study of cytomegalovirus exposure and HLA in healthy donors. Primers: 60 Vbeta forward and 13 Jbeta reverse. Clones were sequenced by immunoSEQ multiplex PCR, and TCRdb holds only the in-frame ones, with some missing. Its listing shows 200,000 to 250,000 clones. Source material: PBMCs. These receptors were collected from a woman aged 30 to 39 in good health and CMV-seropositive.

This chain connects TRBV7-2 to TRBJ2-1; the D gene is possibly TRBD2 (7 bases). The CDR3 consists of 16 residues. Per the germline V gene, CDR1 is SGHTA and CDR2 is FQGNSA. Trimming shortened V by 5 bases and J by 4 bases, and 18 bases separated the two germline ends. CDR3 amino acids: CASSRRGAVLYNEQFF. The CDR3 DNA follows: TGTGCCAGCAGCCGTCGGGGGGCGGTGTTATACAATGAGCAGTTCTTC.

This chain joins TRBV4-1 and TRBJ1-5; 7 bases align to TRBD1. Per germline, CDR1 MGHRA and CDR2 YSYEKL. The CDR3 sequence is 18 residues long. V lost 0 bases and J lost 1; bases outside the gene matches: 9. In DNA form, the CDR3 reads TGCGCCAGCAGCCAAGAACGGAACGCAGGGGGAAGCAATCAGCCCCAGCATTTT. It specifies CASSQERNAGGSNQPQHF.

V is TRBV5-6 and J is TRBJ2-3, with a weak D call TRBD2 (5 bases). This CDR3 spans 13 amino acids. V lost 4 bases, J lost 4 bases, and 10 bases lay in between. Looked up from germline, CDR1 is SGHDT and CDR2 is YYEEEE. Here the CDR3 reads CASSHRGPDTQYF. The CDR3 DNA reads as TGTGCCAGCAGCCACAGAGGGCCAGATACGCAGTATTTT.

The V and J genes are TRBV2 and TRBJ2-7, with D perhaps TRBD2 (6 bases). Trimming pared 6 bases from V and 1 base from J, leaving 19 bases between. Germline V gene sequence: CDR1 SNHLY, CDR2 FYNNEI. There are 16 residues in the CDR3. The CDR3 sequence: CASSREPGLYSYEQYF. The CDR3 DNA reads TGTGCCAGCAGCAGGGAGCCGGGACTCTATTCCTACGAGCAGTACTTC.

J is TRBJ1-2 and V is TRBV6-5; possible D gene TRBD1, 5 bases. From germline, CDR1 is MNHEY and CDR2 SVGAGI. This CDR3 contains 12 residues. V was shortened by 1 base and J by 6 bases, with 6 bases between the two germline ends. The CDR3 DNA sequence: TGTGCCAGCAGTTACTGGGGGGATGGCTACACCTTC. Its protein product is CASSYWGDGYTF.

The chain is built from TRBV14 and TRBJ2-7; 7 nucleotides line up with TRBD2. V gave up 5 bases and J gave up 3 bases; unmatched junction bases: 1. CDR3 length equals 12 residues. Germline assignment: CDR1 SGHDN and CDR2 FVKESK. Here the CDR3 DNA reads TGTGCCAGCAGCGGGGGGGACTACGAGCAGTACTTC. This encodes CASSGGDYEQYF.

CDR3 loop: CAISETAGTNYNEQFF. In DNA, the CDR3 is TGTGCCATCAGTGAAACGGCAGGGACTAACTACAATGAGCAGTTCTTC. The V and J genes are TRBV10-3 and TRBJ2-1, with TRBD2 matching 7 bases. After removal of 3 bases from V and 3 bases from J, the junction contained 8 bases not matched to a gene. Looked up from germline, CDR1 is ENHRY and CDR2 is SYGVKD. The length of the CDR3 is 16 residues.

The chain employs TRBV10-3 and TRBJ1-2, with D tentatively TRBD1 (5 bases). Germline values: CDR1 ENHRY, CDR2 SYGVKD. CDR3 length equals 13 residues. Between the trimmed V and J ends, which lost 10 bases and 1 base, there was a span of 13 bases. The CDR3 here is CANMGGYNYGYTF. In DNA form, the CDR3 reads TGTGCCAACATGGGGGGGTATAACTATGGCTACACCTTC.

The chain employs TRBV21-1 and TRBJ1-1; no DNA check was done on the table's D call, TRBD1. TRBV21-1 is a pseudogene. The CDR3 contains 15 residues. This chain's CDR3 is CASISGFGVSTEAFF. The CDR3 DNA reads as TGTGCCAGCATCTCAGGGTTTGGGGTGAGCACTGAAGCTTTCTTT.

In regard to this clone: This same CDR3 is encoded by further DNA sequences in the sample. The chain employs TRBV6-5 and TRBJ1-5; 7 positions match TRBD1. The CDR3 is 15 amino acids. Per the germline V gene, CDR1 is MNHEY and CDR2 is SVGAGI. V dropped 0 bases and J dropped 4; count of bases not matched to a gene: 3. In nucleotides, the CDR3 is TGTGCCAGCAGTTACTCCCGACAGGGAAATCAGCCCCAGCATTTT. Translated: CASSYSRQGNQPQHF.

This chain uses TRBV19 with TRBJ1-2, with 8 bases identical to TRBD1. This CDR3 has 13 residues. Germline values: CDR1 LNHDA, CDR2 SQIVND (reference sequence). V lost 7 bases and J lost 2; bases outside the gene matches: 3. In nucleotides, the CDR3 is TGTGCCAGTACTAGGGACAGGAACTATGGCTACACCTTC. Encoded protein: CASTRDRNYGYTF.

The genes are TRBV4-2 and TRBJ2-7; 11 nucleotides agree with TRBD2. The CDR3 spans 18 residues. In germline, CDR1 is LGHNA, CDR2 YNFKEQ. Trimming at V came to 5 bases and at J to 0 bases, leaving 12 bases not matched to a gene. CDR3 coding DNA: TGTGCCAGCAGCAAGGGGCTAGCGGGGGGCCCTAGCTCCTACGAGCAGTACTTC. This codes for CASSKGLAGGPSSYEQYF.

The chain links TRBV19 to TRBJ1-1; D unclear. The germline V and J ends were trimmed by 9 bases and 5 bases, with 13 bases remaining between them. The CDR3 totals 12 residues. Germline V gene sequence: CDR1 LNHDA, CDR2 SQIVND (reference sequence). CDR3 protein: CASSFAMTEAFF. The CDR3 bases are TGTGCCAGCTCCTTTGCGATGACTGAAGCTTTCTTT.

The chain combines TRBV18 with TRBJ1-1, with 9 positions matching TRBD1. This CDR3 region has 15 residues. With 3 bases clipped from V and 6 bases from J, the junction kept 8 bases outside the gene matches. Per germline, CDR1 KGHSH and CDR2 LQKENI. DNA for the CDR3: TGTGCCAGCTCACCGTCAACAGGGGGCTTCTCTGAAGCTTTCTTT. This sequence encodes CASSPSTGGFSEAFF.

V and J are TRBV6-1 and TRBJ1-6, with 9 bases fitting TRBD1. The CDR3 contains 17 residues. J gave up 7 bases and V 2 bases, and 9 bases lay outside the gene matches. Germline V gives CDR1 MNHNS, CDR2 SASEGT. CDR3 protein: CASSEWGQGRLNSPLHF. The CDR3 DNA reads TGTGCCAGCAGTGAATGGGGACAGGGTCGGCTCAATTCACCCCTCCACTTT.

The chain is built from TRBV5-6 and TRBJ2-5; D may be TRBD1 (6 bases). V gave up 4 bases and J gave up 2 bases, with 24 bases separating them. There are 18 residues in the CDR3. Looked up from germline, CDR1 is SGHDT and CDR2 is YYEEEE. This CDR3 is CASSPRAWGLQGQETQYF. DNA for the CDR3: TGTGCCAGCAGCCCTCGCGCTTGGGGGTTGCAGGGGCAAGAGACCCAGTACTTC.

The J gene is TRBJ1-1, the V gene TRBV5-1, with a weak D call TRBD1 (6 bases). Germline V CDR1 and CDR2: SGHRS, YFSETQ. The CDR3 loop spans 16 amino acids. The germline V and J ends were trimmed by 3 bases and 0 bases, with 15 bases remaining between them. The CDR3 reads CASSSGQWPMNTEAFF. The DNA for the CDR3 is TGCGCCAGCAGCTCCGGACAGTGGCCCATGAACACTGAAGCTTTCTTT.

This chain connects TRBV28 to TRBJ2-3, with D possibly being TRBD1 (5 bases). Germline assignment: CDR1 MDHEN and CDR2 SYDVKM. The V gene lost 5 bases and the J gene lost 2 bases, with 17 bases spanning the gap. The CDR3 is 16 residues long. This CDR3 reads CASSPAGILHTDTQYF. The CDR3 DNA follows: TGTGCCAGCAGTCCCGCAGGGATCCTGCACACAGATACGCAGTATTTT.

The chain joins TRBV7-9 to TRBJ2-3; no firm D call. V was trimmed by 5 bases and J by 5 bases, leaving 5 bases between them. The CDR3 loop spans 11 amino acids. The germline V gene encodes CDR1 SEHNR and CDR2 FQNEAQ (reference sequence). Here the CDR3 reads CASSRGDTQYF. The DNA for the CDR3 is TGTGCCAGCAGCCGAGGAGATACGCAGTATTTT.

The chain recombines TRBV28 with TRBJ2-1; 10 nucleotides agree with TRBD1. The germline V gene encodes CDR1 MDHEN and CDR2 SYDVKM. CDR3 length: 16 amino acids. With 3 bases clipped from V and 7 bases from J, the junction kept 9 bases outside the gene matches. CDR3 sequence: CASSLTGGVYINEQFF. CDR3 sequence (DNA): TGTGCCAGCAGTTTGACAGGGGGCGTCTATATTAATGAGCAGTTCTTC.